This T cell receptor beta chain appears in the sequencing data of a study of CD8 T cells in ankylosing spondylitis. General study points: Some motif variants had been reported before (in reactive arthritis synovial fluid and blood). Among TCR beta sequences, a motif of under 10 highly homologous variants appeared characteristic of ankylosing spondylitis blood. Matched ankylosing spondylitis synovial fluid reportedly showed significant enrichment of disease-linked clones.

In TCRdb, the 5' RACE reads were re-called with MiXCR into one record per CDR3 protein. The table has fewer than 650,000 distinct CDR3 sequences, more than 9.5% seen once. On this clonotype: What it binds is not known.

The CDR3 totals 17 residues. The V and J ends lost 1 base and 2 bases, in that order; junction bases with no gene match: 6. The germline V gene encodes CDR1 SGHRS and CDR2 YFSETQ. V gene TRBV5-1 combines with J gene TRBJ2-6, with 7 bases matching TRBD1. The receptor comes from a male donor with ankylosing spondylitis. Sequencing was performed on blood, either unsorted or a sorted T cell fraction (not recorded which). CDR3 sequence: CASSLLQGNPGANVLTF. In DNA, the CDR3 is TGCGCCAGCAGCTTGCTACAGGGGAACCCTGGGGCCAACGTCCTGACTTTC.